This T cell receptor beta chain was profiled in a study of cytomegalovirus exposure and HLA in healthy donors. This clone was seen only a few times. This table comes from immunoSEQ multiplex PCR, and its TCRdb copy is limited to in-frame clones, with some not included. The sample holds about 190,000 clones; 84% are singletons and the top ten take roughly 6.5%. The germline CDR1 and CDR2 sequences are SGHTA and FQGNSA. The CDR3 spans 12 residues. V lost 1 base to trimming and J lost 10 bases, with 8 bases between them. The specimen sequenced was PBMCs. The chain combines TRBV7-2 with TRBJ2-1; possible D gene TRBD2, 6 bases. This TCR derives from a man younger than 30 in good health and CMV-seropositive. The CDR3 DNA reads as TGTGCCAGCAGCTTAGTACGGGAGGAGCAGTTCTTC. Translation: CASSLVREEQFF.